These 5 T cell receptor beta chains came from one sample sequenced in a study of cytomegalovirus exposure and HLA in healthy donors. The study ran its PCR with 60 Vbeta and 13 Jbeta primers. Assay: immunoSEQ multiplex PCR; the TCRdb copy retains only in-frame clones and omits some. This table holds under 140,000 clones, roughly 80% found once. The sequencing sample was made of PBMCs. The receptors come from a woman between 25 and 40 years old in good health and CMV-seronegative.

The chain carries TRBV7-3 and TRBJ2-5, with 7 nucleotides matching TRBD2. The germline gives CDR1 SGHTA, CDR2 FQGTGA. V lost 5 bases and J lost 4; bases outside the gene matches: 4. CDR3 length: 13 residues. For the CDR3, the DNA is TGTGCCAGCAGCCGGGGGGTAGGAGAGACCCAGTACTTC. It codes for CASSRGVGETQYF.

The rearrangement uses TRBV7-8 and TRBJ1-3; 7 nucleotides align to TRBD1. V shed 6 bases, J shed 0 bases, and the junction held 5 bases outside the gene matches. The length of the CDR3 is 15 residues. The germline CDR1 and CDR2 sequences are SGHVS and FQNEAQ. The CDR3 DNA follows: TGTGCCAGCAGATCTGACAGGGTCTCTGGAAACACCATATATTTT. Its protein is CASRSDRVSGNTIYF.

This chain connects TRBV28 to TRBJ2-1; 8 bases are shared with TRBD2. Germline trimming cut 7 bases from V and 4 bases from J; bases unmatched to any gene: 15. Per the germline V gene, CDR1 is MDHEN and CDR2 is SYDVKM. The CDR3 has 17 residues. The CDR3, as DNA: TGTGCCAGCATCCCCTTCTCAGGCGGGGGGAGATACAATGAGCAGTTCTTC. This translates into CASIPFSGGGRYNEQFF.

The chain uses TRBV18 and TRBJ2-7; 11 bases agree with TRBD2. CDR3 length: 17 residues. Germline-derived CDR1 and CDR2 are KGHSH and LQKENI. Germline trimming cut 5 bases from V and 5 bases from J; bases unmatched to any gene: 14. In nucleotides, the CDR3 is TGTGCCAGCTCATCACTCCAGTCTAGCGGGGGGTGGAACGAGCAGTACTTC. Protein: CASSSLQSSGGWNEQYF.

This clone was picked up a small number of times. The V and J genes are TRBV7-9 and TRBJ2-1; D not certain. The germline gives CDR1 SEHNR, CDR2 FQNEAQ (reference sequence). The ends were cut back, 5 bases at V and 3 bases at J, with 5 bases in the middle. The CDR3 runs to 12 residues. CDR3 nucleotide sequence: TGTGCCAGCAGCGCCTACTACAATGAGCAGTTCTTC. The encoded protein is CASSAYYNEQFF. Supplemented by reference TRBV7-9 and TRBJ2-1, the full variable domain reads DTGVSQNPRHKITKRGQNVTFRCDPISEHNRLYWYRQTLGQGPEFLTYFQNEAQLEKSRLLSDRFSAERPKGSFSTLEIQRTEQGDSAMYLCASSAYYNEQFFGPGTRLTVL.